The present T cell receptor beta chain was sequenced within a study of vaccination and CD4 T cells after COVID-19. Study-wide background: Participants received two doses of either BNT162b2 or mRNA-1273 vaccine. Overlapping SARS-CoV-2, HCoV-NL63, HCoV-OC43 and HCoV-229E spike peptides were used to stimulate cells.

In the case of this clonotype: As yet, its antigen is unknown.

Regarding treatment: approximately 10-day PBMC culture with coronavirus spike peptide pools or control peptides (ViraFEST assay). This CDR3 is built from 10 residues. Trimming took off 3 bases at V and 5 bases at J, with 1 base between the two ends. Germline-derived CDR1 and CDR2 are SEHNR and FQNEAQ (reference sequence). Sequence data for DNA of cultured CD4+ T cells were generated by the Oncomine TCR Beta short-read assay. TCRdb re-derived calls from the PCR reads in MiXCR, one entry per CDR3 protein. The sample lists over 15,000 distinct CDR3 sequences; 40% to 55% were seen once. The clonotype was recovered from a human donor who had recovered from COVID-19. The rearrangement links TRBV7-9 to TRBJ2-5; D not resolved. Sequencing was performed on CD4+ T cells from blood, cultured in vitro, taken before SARS-CoV-2 vaccination. The CDR3 protein is CASSFETQYF. The CDR3 DNA is TGTGCCAGCAGCTTCGAGACCCAGTACTTC.